Listed here is a single T cell receptor (beta chain). The antigen is undetermined. The CDR3 has 15 amino acids. V lost 5 bases, J lost 7 bases, and 18 bases lay in between. Per the germline V gene, CDR1 is SGHNT and CDR2 is YYREEE (reference sequence). As for time point: week 11, during vaccination. Each vaccine dose was 300 ug of mutant IDH1 20-mer peptide, with topical imiquimod. TCRdb's table, derived via immunoSEQ multiplex PCR, lists solely in-frame clones and lacks some. The sample contains 57,000 or so clones, roughly four fifths of which appear only once. This entry belongs to a study of a mutant IDH1 vaccine in newly diagnosed glioma. Study information: Investigators started vaccination 4-6 weeks after radiotherapy alone, or with temozolomide cycles. A roughly 60% male, roughly 40% female split and a mean age of around 37 years characterized treated patients. Overall study findings and caveats: Pseudoprogression showed no apparent link to changes in top peripheral T cell clonotypes. There were vaccine-induced immune responses in just over 90% of the patients.

The chain couples TRBV5-4 to TRBJ1-4; D is perhaps TRBD1 (5 bases). Sequencing used PBMCs, obtained from a glioma patient whose treatment included an IDH1 peptide vaccine. The clonotype was recovered from a man aged 25 to 45 with glioma. The CDR3 here is CASSSRTGDGEKLFF. The CDR3 nucleotides read TGTGCCAGCAGTTCCCGAACAGGAGACGGTGAAAAACTGTTTTTT.